This TCR beta chain was sequenced in a study of CXCR3-negative and CXCR3-positive naive CD8 T cells (dated by TCRdb to the late 2010s). Background for the entire study: In total, 120 million to 150 million TRB reads were obtained, which works out to roughly 1.5 +/- 0.3 million reads per library. Diversity and physicochemical repertoire analyses were performed on 11 donors pooled from two independent experiments. The TRBV-TRBJ cluster analysis covered naive subsets from roughly 5 donors and memory cells from 3 donors.

Each CD8+ T cell subset was flow-sorted in triplicate, and 300,000 or so cells per subset were placed directly into RLT lysis buffer. To keep memory contaminants out, a stringent definition of naive CD8+ T cells was applied: CD45RO-CCR7+CD27+CD95-. Standard density gradient centrifugation was used to isolate peripheral blood mononuclear cells from buffy coats. Naive CXCR3-negative and CXCR3-positive CD8+ T cells were flow-sorted using a FACSAria III. Total RNA was extracted from sorted cells using an RNeasy Mini Kit. The instrument given in TCRdb is NextSeq 550. The Human TCR Profiling Kit (MiLaboratory) was used to make UMI-labeled 5' RACE TRB cDNA libraries. cDNA synthesis used the entire amount of extracted RNA, and PCR amplification then used the entire amount of cDNA produced. Libraries were prepared in parallel with an identical number of PCR cycles. The authors processed their data as follows. About 53,000 +/- 9,400 unique UMI-labeled TRB cDNA molecules per library were extracted with MIGEC and MiXCR, with at least two reads per UMI required. Each library averaged about 40,000 +/- 10,000 functional in-frame TRB CDR3 nucleotide clonotypes without stop codons. After downsampling to 5000 UMI-labeled TRB molecules per sample, diversity metrics, including normalized Shannon-Wiener and Chao1, were computed in VDJtools. VDJtools was used to calculate clonotype-size-weighted physicochemical properties of the central five CDR3 residues, namely interaction energy, strength, volume and Kidera factor 4. The reads went through TCRdb reprocessing, and each CDR3 protein sequence gets one entry with no DNA. These V and J calls originate from TCRdb's pipeline instead of the authors' own analysis. This sample's table carries about 50,000 distinct CDR3 sequences. The ten largest make up around 0.51% of the sample.

Paper-wide results and their limitations: Because surface CD5, which is linked to self-reactivity in mice, was comparable between the naive subsets, TCR interaction strength was also inferred from TRB CDR3 physicochemical properties. Freshly isolated PBMCs were used for most assays because CXCR3 expression partially decreased after cryopreservation. Comparably high repertoire diversity was found in both naive subsets, whereas much lower repertoire diversity was found in memory CD8+ T cells. Naive CXCR3-negative and CXCR3-positive cells from the same donor showed similar TRBV-TRBJ usage, whereas memory cells showed distinct patterns. TRB CDR3s from CXCR3-positive naive cells showed higher hydrophobicity (lower Kidera factor 4), lower energy, and higher strength and volume indices than CXCR3-negative naive cells.

For this clonotype: Its binding antigen is unknown.

Counted from cysteine to phenylalanine, this CDR3 has 12 amino acids. No DNA accompanies this entry. CDR1 and CDR2 are read off the germline V gene as SGHAT and FQNNGV. The V gene is TRBV11-2 and the J gene is TRBJ2-3. The specimen sequenced was naive CXCR3+ CD8+ T cells from blood. In light of the paper, this sample's cell subset or site label describes: CD45RO-CCR7+CD27+CD95- naive CD8+ T cells expressing CXCR3 (TNR3+). The sequence derives from a human donor in good health. Some clones in this sample may be carry-over from other donors' samples. The CDR3 here reads CASSFGLDTQYF.